This T cell receptor (beta chain) was identified during a study of CD8+CD57+ T cells in acquired aplastic anemia. Background on the study: Sorted CD4+ and CD8+ cells gave an average of roughly 3.5 ug of DNA.

For CDR3 and TCR beta VDJ profiling, genomic DNA was the template used. MiXCR, applied by TCRdb to the reads, yields one record per CDR3 protein. Seen here are about 240,000 distinct CDR3 sequences, around 45% observed once, and the top ten hold approximately 8%. Notes on the study in general: Any difference that existed in CD8+ Simpson's diversity between patients and controls was not significant.

An expansion of CD8+CD57+ cells by flow cytometry had been shown in patients chosen for sequencing. The enrolled patients all had severe acquired aplastic anemia. No patient had been given any therapy when blood was sampled. This clonotype was found many times. Antigen specificity is unknown. The sequence came from a human donor with aplastic anemia. The sequenced sample consisted of sorted CD4+, CD8+, or CD8+CD57+ T cells (not recorded which) from PBMCs.

The CDR3 nucleotides read TGTGCCAGCAGCTTAAGATCCGAGAACACTGAAGCTTTCTTT. Translating it yields CASSLRSENTEAFF. V and J are TRBV7-8 and TRBJ1-1, with unresolved D. CDR1 is SGHVS, CDR2 FQNEAQ, per germline. The length of the CDR3 is 14 residues. Trimming left V 2 bases short and J 1 base short, with 8 bases between.